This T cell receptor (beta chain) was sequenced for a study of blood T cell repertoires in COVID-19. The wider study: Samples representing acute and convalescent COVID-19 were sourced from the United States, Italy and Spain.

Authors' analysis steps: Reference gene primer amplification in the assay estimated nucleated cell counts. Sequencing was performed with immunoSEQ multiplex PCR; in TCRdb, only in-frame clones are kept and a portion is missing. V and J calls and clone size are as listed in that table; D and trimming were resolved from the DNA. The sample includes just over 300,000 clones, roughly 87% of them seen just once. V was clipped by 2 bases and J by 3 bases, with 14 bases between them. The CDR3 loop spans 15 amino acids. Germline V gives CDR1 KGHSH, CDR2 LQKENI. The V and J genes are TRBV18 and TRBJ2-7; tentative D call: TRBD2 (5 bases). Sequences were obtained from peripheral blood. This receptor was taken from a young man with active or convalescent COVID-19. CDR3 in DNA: TGTGCCAGCTCACCAAGGGCGGGTAGAAGCTACGAGCAGTACTTC. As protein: CASSPRAGRSYEQYF.